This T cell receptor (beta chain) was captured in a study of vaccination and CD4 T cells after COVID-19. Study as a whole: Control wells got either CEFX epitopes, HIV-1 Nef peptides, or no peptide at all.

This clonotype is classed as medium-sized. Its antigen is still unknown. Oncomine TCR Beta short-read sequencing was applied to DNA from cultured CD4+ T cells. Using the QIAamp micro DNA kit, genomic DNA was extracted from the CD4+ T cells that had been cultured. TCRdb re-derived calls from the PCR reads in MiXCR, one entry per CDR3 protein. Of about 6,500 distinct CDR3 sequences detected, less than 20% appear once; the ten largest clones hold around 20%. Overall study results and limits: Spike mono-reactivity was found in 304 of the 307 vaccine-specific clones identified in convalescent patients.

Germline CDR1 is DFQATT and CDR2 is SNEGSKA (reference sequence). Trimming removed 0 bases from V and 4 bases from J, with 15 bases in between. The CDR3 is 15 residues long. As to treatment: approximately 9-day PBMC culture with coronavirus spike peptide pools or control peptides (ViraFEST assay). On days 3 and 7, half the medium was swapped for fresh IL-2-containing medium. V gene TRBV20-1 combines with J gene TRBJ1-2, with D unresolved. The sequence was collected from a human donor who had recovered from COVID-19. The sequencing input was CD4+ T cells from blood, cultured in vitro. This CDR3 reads CSARDMIGMSYGYTF. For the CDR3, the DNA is TGCAGTGCTAGAGATATGATAGGGATGTCCTATGGCTACACCTTC.